One TCR beta chain is described in this entry. Unmatched junction bases numbered 6, after V lost 7 bases and J lost 4 bases. Germline assignment: CDR1 KGHDR and CDR2 SFDVKD. This CDR3 has 14 amino acids. Original processing methods: Estimated nucleated cell counts came from reference gene primer amplification. Assay used: immunoSEQ multiplex PCR; TCRdb lists only in-frame clones, some missing. V and J calls and clone size are as listed in that table; D and trimming were resolved from the DNA. The sample records roughly 130,000 clones, about 80% being singletons. This specimen comes from a study of blood T cell repertoires in COVID-19. About the research overall: COVID-19 samples collected from the United States, Italy and Spain covered acute and convalescent phases. PBMCs, B-cell-depleted T cells, or T cells provided the cDNA or gDNA that made up the material.

Source material: peripheral blood. This sequence joins TRBV24-1 and TRBJ2-1; 7 nucleotides agree with TRBD2. The TCR comes from a woman aged 80 or over with acute or convalescent COVID-19. The CDR3 loop reads CATSRSGGYNEQFF. For the CDR3, the DNA is TGTGCCACCAGCCGATCGGGAGGATACAATGAGCAGTTCTTC.